This T cell receptor (beta chain) was sequenced for a study of blood T cell repertoires in COVID-19 (dated by TCRdb to 2018 to 2020). The study in broad terms: Collaborator samples came from the United States, Italy and Spain and covered acute and convalescent phases of COVID-19. The samples were drawn from two sources: the first 160 participants of the ongoing ImmuneRACE study, and 1,000 to 1,500 subjects contributed by 6 global collaborators. The prospective study material was composed of cDNA or gDNA derived from T cells, B-cell-depleted T cells, or PBMCs. The repertoires were released in a freely available public database meant as a resource for research on the immune response to SARS-CoV-2. Nearly every sample came with metadata listing a de-identified subject ID, COVID-19 status, age in years and sex. Where available, HLA class I and class II types were taken from metadata supplied by the sample provider and were not determined by assay-based typing. Deeply sampled blood TCRbeta repertoires from subjects exposed to, actively infected with, or recovered from COVID-19 were included in the dataset.

The germline V and J ends show losses of 11 bases and 4 bases respectively, and no gene match explains 11 bases of the junction. CDR1 is given as KGHSH and CDR2 as LQKENI, both from the germline V gene. The CDR3 runs 13 amino acids, cysteine and phenylalanine included. The read is trimmed to its CDR3 DNA, 39 bases read in frame from base 1. The sample holds one count of this clone. Its antigen remains unidentified. The record has no base qualities; no much larger clone is one base away. Study-level results and caveats: The quantity of clinical and demographic metadata differed by source and by participant and was supplied without curation.

TCRbeta CDR3 regions were amplified from genomic DNA by means of the immunoSEQ Assay, a bias-controlled multiplex PCR. The study's processing was this. Nucleated cell counts per sample were estimated from amplification of reference gene primers within the assay. Sequence reads were collapsed and filtered to measure the absolute abundance of every unique TCRbeta CDR3 rearrangement. Productive Simpson clonality was computed per sample as the square root of Simpson's diversity index over productive rearrangements. Entries here come from immuneACCESS through TCRdb and include only in-frame sequences with V and J called. Some clones fail to appear in such tables; in the studies checked, an unresolved V gene covers under half of the shortfall, and the cause of the remainder is unknown. That table is the source of V, J and clone size, and D and trimming were worked out from the DNA. This sample has tens of thousands of clones in its table, and around 81% of those were observed once. The top ten clonotypes cover approximately 7% of the sample.

Collaborating institutions collected whole blood in K2EDTA tubes following their own protocols. Collaborator samples were shipped for TCRbeta analysis as frozen whole blood, isolated PBMCs, or DNA extracted from either sample type. Recombination linked TRBV18 to TRBJ2-7; a stretch of 7 junction bases matches TRBD2. This TCR came from a man aged 55 to 69 with acute or convalescent COVID-19. The sample comprised peripheral blood. The nucleotide sequence reads as follows: TGTGCCTCTCGGGGAGGGGTTGCGTACGAGCAGTACTTC. It specifies CASRGGVAYEQYF.